The present T cell receptor beta chain was sequenced within a study of shared clonotypes between healthy human individuals. Study in general: Donors had three CD4 naive, three CD4 memory, two CD8 naive and one CD8 memory plate apiece.

Germline CDR1 is SGHAT and CDR2 is FQNNGV. V shed 2 bases, J shed 7 bases, and the junction held 12 bases outside the gene matches. The CDR3 contains 17 residues. Donors were healthy HIV-negative adults without recent acute infections or vaccinations. All the donors were Caucasian adults who lived in Nashville, Tennessee. The investigators split CD4+ cells into a CD45RA+ naive subset and a CD45RA-negative memory subset. Here immunoSEQ multiplex PCR was the method, and the copy in TCRdb shows in-frame clones only, minus some. The sample holds approximately 2.1 million clones, approximately 93% seen once.

Material: naive CD4+ T cells from PBMCs. Subset here: CD45RA+ positively selected. The receptor was isolated from a man aged 18 to 30 in good health. Some clones in this sample may be carry-over from other donors' samples. The chain has TRBV11-2 and TRBJ2-2; 8 nucleotides match TRBD2. The CDR3: CASSLPWTSTRDGELFF. In DNA form, the CDR3 reads TGTGCCAGCAGCTTACCGTGGACTAGCACACGAGACGGGGAGCTGTTTTTT.